This entry lists 22 T cell receptor beta chains sequenced from one sample in a study. Cells sorted as Tregs were CD4+, CD25+ and CD127-/low. TCRdb used MiXCR to reprocess the 5' RACE reads, holding one entry per CDR3 protein. The repertoire holds approximately 40,000 distinct CDR3 sequences, with approximately 22% as singletons. Sequenced: Tregs sorted from blood. These receptors were collected from a female donor with breast cancer.

About this clonotype: Without the conserved terminal phenylalanine or tryptophan, this CDR3 likely stems from a read error. The gene calls are TRBV6-7 and TRBJ2-1; TRBD2 matches 9 bases. TRBV6-7 is designated an ORF whose function remains uncertain. The CDR3 contains 16 residues. The junction had 11 bases not matched to a gene; V was cut back by 7 bases and J by 4 bases. The CDR3 is CASNRLADNTYNEQFS. The CDR3 nucleotides read TGTGCCAGCAACCGACTAGCGGACAATACATACAATGAGCAGTTCTCC.

Here the CDR3 reads CASSFGLAGTYEQYF. The CDR3 bases are TGCGCCAGCAGTTTTGGACTAGCTGGGACCTACGAGCAGTACTTC. This chain connects TRBV5-1 to TRBJ2-7; 8 nucleotides agree with TRBD2. Looked up from germline, CDR1 is SGHRS and CDR2 is YFSETQ. The CDR3 extends over 15 amino acids. J lost 2 bases, V lost 5 bases, and 9 bases had no gene match.

This chain uses TRBV29-1 with TRBJ2-6, with D unresolved. Germline loops: CDR1 SQVTM, CDR2 ANQGSEA. Trimming shortened V by 6 bases and J by 1 base, and 4 bases separated the two germline ends. The CDR3 spans 12 residues. This CDR3 reads CSVPSGANVLTF. As DNA, the CDR3 is TGCAGCGTACCTTCTGGGGCCAACGTCCTGACTTTC. Looking up the rest from reference TRBV29-1 and TRBJ2-6 gives the full variable domain: SAVISQKPSRDICQRGTSLTIQCQVDSQVTMMFWYRQQPGQSLTLIATANQGSEATYESGFVIDKFPISRPNLTFSTLTVSNMSPEDSSIYLCSVPSGANVLTFGAGSRLTVL.

In this sample, this clonotype turned up many times. This chain connects TRBV27 to TRBJ2-1; TRBD2 matches at 11 bases. The CDR3 sequence is 15 residues long. Germline CDR1 is MNHEY and CDR2 is SMNVEV (reference sequence). V shed 8 bases and J 6 bases; nucleotides not matched to a gene: 9. The CDR3 protein is CASLPGTSGLNEQFF. CDR3 nucleotide sequence: TGTGCCAGCCTCCCTGGGACTAGCGGACTCAATGAGCAGTTCTTC.

This clonotype was counted only a few times. V and J are TRBV2 and TRBJ2-7; D unresolved. Trimming pared 7 bases from V and 0 bases from J, leaving 16 bases between. The germline gives CDR1 SNHLY, CDR2 FYNNEI. The CDR3 length is 15 residues. The CDR3 spells CASKLTRDPSYEQYF. CDR3 DNA sequence: TGTGCCAGCAAATTGACTCGCGACCCCTCCTACGAGCAGTACTTC.

This clonotype has a count of ten or more. The J gene is TRBJ2-3, the V gene TRBV12-3 or TRBV12-4; D call uncertain. This CDR3 comprises 12 residues. Deletions cut 6 bases from V and 4 bases from J, with 8 bases between. DNA of the CDR3: TGTGCCAGCAGCCAGACCCCAGATACGCAGTATTTT. As protein: CASSQTPDTQYF.

This clonotype was observed at least ten times. This chain uses TRBV7-8 with TRBJ2-1; D is possibly TRBD1 or TRBD2 (5 bases each). Germline lookup yields CDR1 SGHVS and CDR2 FQNEAQ. Trimming took off 5 bases at V and 3 bases at J, with 14 bases between the two ends. This CDR3 contains 15 residues. For the CDR3, the DNA is TGTGCCAGCAGCCCCTCCGGGACCCTCTACAATGAGCAGTTCTTC. Residues: CASSPSGTLYNEQFF.

This clonotype ranks as medium-sized (0.01 to 0.1%). The V and J genes are TRBV4-2 and TRBJ2-2; tentatively, D is TRBD1 (6 bases). V was shortened by 0 bases and J by 2 bases, with 10 bases between the two germline ends. CDR3 size: 16 residues. Germline CDR1 and CDR2: LGHNA and YNFKEQ. In nucleotides, the CDR3 is TGTGCCAGCAGCCAAGAAGCAGGGGCAAACACCGGGGAGCTGTTTTTT. This codes for CASSQEAGANTGELFF.

Many counts were recorded for this clonotype. J is TRBJ1-2 and V is TRBV27; D may be TRBD1 (5 bases). The CDR3 covers 14 residues. The V gene's germline CDR1 is MNHEY and CDR2 SMNVEV (reference sequence). The V and J ends lost 2 bases and 2 bases respectively, with 9 bases between them. The CDR3 reads CASSLRGQNYGYTF. The CDR3 coding sequence is TGTGCCAGCAGTTTACGGGGCCAGAACTATGGCTACACCTTC.

This clonotype was recorded many times. The chain links TRBV28 to TRBJ2-1; D may be TRBD2 (6 bases). The CDR3 runs 12 residues. The V and J ends lost 7 bases and 8 bases respectively, with 12 bases between them. Germline lookup yields CDR1 MDHEN and CDR2 SYDVKM. The CDR3 is CASKGERDEQFF. Here the CDR3 DNA reads TGTGCCAGCAAGGGAGAGCGGGATGAGCAGTTCTTC.

This clonotype was picked up many times. This chain connects TRBV27 to TRBJ2-7; the match to TRBD1 covers 7 bases. Looked up from germline, CDR1 is MNHEY and CDR2 is SMNVEV (reference sequence). The length of the CDR3 is 17 residues. V shed 1 base, J shed 3 bases, and the junction held 12 bases outside the gene matches. The CDR3 DNA sequence: TGTGCCAGCAGTTTATATCTCGACAGGGACCTTCGCTACGAGCAGTACTTC. This translates into CASSLYLDRDLRYEQYF.

The rearrangement links TRBV13 to TRBJ2-5, with D possibly being TRBD2 (5 bases). V was cut by 2 bases and J by 2 bases, with 9 bases left in between. The CDR3 loop spans 14 amino acids. Germline lookup yields CDR1 PRHDT and CDR2 FYEKMQ (reference sequence). The CDR3: CASSLQTGQETQYF. The CDR3 DNA reads TGTGCCAGCAGCTTACAGACGGGACAAGAGACCCAGTACTTC.

This clonotype came up many times. Written as DNA, the CDR3 is TGTGCCAGCAGTCGAGGACAGGGGGCGTCCGGGGAGCTGTTTTTT. This gives the protein CASSRGQGASGELFF. The chain combines TRBV9 with TRBJ2-2, with 11 bases fitting TRBD1. Trimming removed 5 bases from V and 6 bases from J; junction bases left unmatched: 6. Germline CDR1 and CDR2: SGDLS and YYNGEE. The CDR3 contains 15 residues.

The V and J genes are TRBV20-1 and TRBJ2-3, with TRBD2 matching 10 bases. After removal of 3 bases from V and 6 bases from J, the junction contained 15 bases not matched to a gene. The V gene's germline CDR1 is DFQATT and CDR2 SNEGSKA (reference sequence). The CDR3 runs 17 residues. The CDR3 is CSASKPGLAKVGDTQYF. The CDR3 DNA is TGCAGTGCTAGTAAACCGGGACTAGCGAAGGTTGGGGATACGCAGTATTTT.

This clonotype was recorded a few times. The chain carries TRBV12-3 or TRBV12-4 and TRBJ2-5; D unresolved. The CDR3 contains 15 residues. V was pared by 2 bases and J by 5 bases, with 15 bases between. CDR3 DNA sequence: TGTGCCAGCAGTTTACCTTGGCAGGAAGACGAGACCCAGTACTTC. The encoded protein is CASSLPWQEDETQYF.

Here the CDR3 DNA reads TGTGCCAGCAGTGACATGGGGGCCTACGAGCAGTACTTC. Protein sequence: CASSDMGAYEQYF. The chain recombines TRBV6-2 or TRBV6-3 with TRBJ2-7; either TRBD1 or TRBD2 may fit D (5 bases each). V was clipped by 5 bases and J by 2 bases, with 10 bases between them. The CDR3 loop spans 13 amino acids. Germline CDR1 and CDR2: MNHEY and SVGEGT.

This clonotype has just a few counts. This sequence joins TRBV6-1 and TRBJ1-2; weak D call: TRBD1 (5 bases). The CDR3 spans 14 residues. Germline assignment: CDR1 MNHNS and CDR2 SASEGT. Trimming pared 6 bases from V and 0 bases from J, leaving 11 bases between. CDR3: CASSGTVANYGYTF. For the CDR3, the DNA is TGTGCCAGCAGCGGGACGGTAGCTAACTATGGCTACACCTTC.

This clonotype was seen a few times. In DNA, the CDR3 is TGTGCCACCAGTGAAGCGGGCCTCGAAGATACGCAGTATTTT. Encoded protein: CATSEAGLEDTQYF. This rearrangement joins TRBV24-1 to TRBJ2-3; possible D gene TRBD2, 6 bases. Germline CDR1 KGHDR, CDR2 SFDVKD. The germline V and J ends were trimmed by 4 bases and 5 bases, with 12 bases remaining between them. The CDR3 contains 14 residues.

In this sample, this clonotype turned up a few times. The chain employs TRBV20-1 and TRBJ2-7, with D possibly being TRBD2 (5 bases). Looked up from germline, CDR1 is DFQATT and CDR2 is SNEGSKA (reference sequence). The CDR3 is 14 amino acids. V shed 6 bases and J shed 4 bases, with 19 bases lying between them. CDR3 sequence (DNA): TGCAGTGCCAGAAGACTCGGGAAGGGATACGAGCAGTACTTC. Protein: CSARRLGKGYEQYF.

As regards this clonotype: It may be a read error: a sequence one base away is much more abundant. The J gene is TRBJ2-7, the V gene TRBV7-2; TRBD2 might be the D (6 bases). The CDR3 covers 13 residues. Germline lookup yields CDR1 SGHTA and CDR2 FQGNSA. Trimming stripped 5 bases from V and 5 bases from J, with 13 bases between. The chain's CDR3 is CASSARWRDEQYF. The CDR3 bases are TGTGCCAGCAGCGCCCGCTGGAGGGACGAGCAGTACTTC.

J is TRBJ2-5 and V is TRBV12-3 or TRBV12-4; D is undetermined. The CDR3 totals 13 residues. The V gene lost 6 bases and the J gene lost 5 bases, with 13 bases spanning the gap. The CDR3 region has the DNA TGTGCCAGCAGCGCCCTCCGCCGGGAGACCCAGTACTTC. This sequence encodes CASSALRRETQYF.

The chain uses TRBV7-9 and TRBJ2-1; a possible D gene is TRBD2 (5 bases). The germline V and J ends were trimmed by 1 base and 2 bases, with 9 bases remaining between them. This CDR3 is 15 amino acids long. The germline CDR1 and CDR2 sequences are SEHNR and FQNEAQ (reference sequence). DNA of the CDR3: TGTGCCAGCAGCTTAGGGGCTAGCCCCTACAATGAGCAGTTCTTC. Translating gives CASSLGASPYNEQFF.